Each of the 23 T cell receptor beta chains below was sequenced from the same sample in a study of cytomegalovirus exposure and HLA in healthy donors. Primers: 60 Vbeta forward and 13 Jbeta reverse. Some clones are missing from TCRdb's copy, which holds only in-frame ones; the method was immunoSEQ multiplex PCR. The data show roughly 150,000 clones, approximately 79% seen once. Sequenced sample: PBMCs. The receptors were gathered from a male donor in good health and CMV-seronegative.

The V gene is TRBV13, the J gene TRBJ1-1; the D is unclear. CDR3 length: 13 amino acids. Per germline, CDR1 PRHDT and CDR2 FYEKMQ (reference sequence). V lost 0 bases and J lost 11, with 13 bases in between. CDR3 residues: CASSLGHGGLAFF. Here the CDR3 DNA reads TGTGCCAGCAGCTTAGGCCATGGAGGGTTGGCTTTCTTT.

The gene calls are TRBV19 and TRBJ2-1; D call uncertain. This CDR3 region has 14 residues. V was clipped by 5 bases and J by 4 bases, with 12 bases between them. In germline, CDR1 is LNHDA, CDR2 SQIVND (reference sequence). CDR3 nucleotide sequence: TGTGCCAGTAGTGTTACCGGGTCGTACAATGAGCAGTTCTTC. Translation gives CASSVTGSYNEQFF.

The genes are TRBV11-3 and TRBJ2-1, with TRBD1 matching over 7 bases. The V segment lost 5 bases and the J segment 9 bases; nucleotides outside the gene matches: 10. The germline V gene encodes CDR1 SGHNT and CDR2 YENEEA. The CDR3 runs 14 residues. CDR3 in amino acids: CASSPRQGKGEQFF. The CDR3 bases are TGTGCCAGCAGCCCCCGACAGGGTAAGGGTGAGCAGTTCTTC.

The genes are TRBV27 and TRBJ2-5, with D possibly TRBD1 on 6 matching bases. Trimming removed 5 bases at V and 4 bases at J, with 17 bases between. Germline CDR1 and CDR2: MNHEY and SMNVEV (reference sequence). The CDR3 runs to 15 residues. CDR3: CASSPPGRGRETQYF. The DNA for the CDR3 is TGTGCCAGCAGTCCTCCGGGCAGGGGACGAGAGACCCAGTACTTC.

The J gene is TRBJ1-2, the V gene TRBV7-8; 7 bases are shared with TRBD1. Looked up from germline, CDR1 is SGHVS and CDR2 is FQNEAQ. This CDR3 comprises 18 residues. V lost 1 base to trimming and J lost 0 bases; unmatched junction nucleotides: 11. The CDR3 region has the DNA TGTGCCAGCAGCTTAGTGCGACCGAACAGGGGAGCTAACTATGGCTACACCTTC. This sequence encodes CASSLVRPNRGANYGYTF. Looking up the rest from reference TRBV7-8 and TRBJ1-2 gives the full variable domain: GAGVSQSPRYKVAKRGQDVALRCDPISGHVSLFWYQQALGQGPEFLTYFQNEAQLDKSGLPSDRFFAERPEGSVSTLKIQRTQQEDSAVYLCASSLVRPNRGANYGYTFGSGTRLTVV.

The rearrangement uses TRBV28 and TRBJ2-3; maybe TRBD1 (5 bases). The CDR3 runs to 14 residues. From germline, CDR1 is MDHEN and CDR2 SYDVKM. Trimming stripped 3 bases from V and 0 bases from J, with 7 bases between. DNA of the CDR3: TGTGCCAGCAGTTTGACAGCCAGCACAGATACGCAGTATTTT. Protein: CASSLTASTDTQYF.

The genes are TRBV5-4 and TRBJ2-7; TRBD2 matches 14 bases. V was pared by 0 bases and J by 0 bases, with 11 bases of the junction left unmatched. Germline CDR1 reads SGHNT; CDR2 reads YYREEE (reference sequence). CDR3 length: 20 residues. The CDR3 is CASSLERDRTSGGSSYEQYF. The CDR3 region has the DNA TGTGCCAGCAGCTTGGAGAGAGATAGGACTAGCGGGGGGAGCTCCTACGAGCAGTACTTC. Based on the CDR3 plus reference TRBV5-4 and TRBJ2-7, the full variable domain is ETGVTQSPTHLIKTRGQQVTLRCSSQSGHNTVSWYQQALGQGPQFIFQYYREEENGRGNFPPRFSGLQFPNYSSELNVNALELDDSALYLCASSLERDRTSGGSSYEQYFGPGTRLTVT.

A single count supports this clone. The chain recombines TRBV7-9 with TRBJ1-2, with a tentative D call TRBD1 (6 bases). Trimming left V 3 bases short and J 8 bases short, with 10 bases between. The CDR3 covers 12 residues. Per the germline V gene, CDR1 is SEHNR and CDR2 is FQNEAQ (reference sequence). The CDR3 loop is CASSLGHPGYTF. CDR3 in DNA: TGTGCCAGCAGCTTGGGACATCCCGGCTACACCTTC.

This chain links TRBV10-3 with TRBJ1-3; D call uncertain. CDR1 is ENHRY, CDR2 SYGVKD, per germline. The CDR3 extends over 11 amino acids. V lost 6 bases to trimming and J lost 7 bases, with 7 bases between them. The CDR3 DNA follows: TGTGCCATCAGAGAAGAGAACACCATATATTTT. Translation gives CAIREENTIYF.

The rearrangement joins TRBV7-2 to TRBJ1-4, with D possibly matching TRBD1 (5 bases). The CDR3 consists of 14 residues. Deletions cut 5 bases from V and 4 bases from J, with 11 bases between. Per the germline V gene, CDR1 is SGHTA and CDR2 is FQGNSA. CDR3 sequence: CASSNGQINEKLFF. The CDR3 coding sequence is TGTGCCAGCAGCAATGGACAAATTAATGAAAAACTGTTTTTT. The full variable domain, with the rest looked up from reference TRBV7-2 and TRBJ1-4, is GAGVSQSPSNKVTEKGKDVELRCDPISGHTALYWYRQSLGQGLEFLIYFQGNSAPDKSGLPSDRFSAERTGGSVSTLTIQRTQQEDSAVYLCASSNGQINEKLFFGSGTQLSVL.

This chain joins TRBV5-1 and TRBJ1-3; D remains unclear. Between the trimmed V and J ends, which lost 2 bases and 0 bases, there was a span of 6 bases. Germline assignment: CDR1 SGHRS and CDR2 YFSETQ. This CDR3 contains 14 residues. CDR3 sequence reads: CASSFGNSGNTIYF. The CDR3 DNA is TGCGCCAGCAGCTTCGGGAACTCTGGAAACACCATATATTTT.

This chain links TRBV7-9 with TRBJ1-2, with 7 bases identical to TRBD1. In germline, CDR1 is SEHNR, CDR2 FQNEAQ (reference sequence). Germline trimming cut 1 base from V and 4 bases from J; bases unmatched to any gene: 12. The CDR3 runs 17 residues. CDR3 sequence: CASSLGRIGGAGYGYTF. As DNA, the CDR3 is TGTGCCAGCAGCTTAGGGCGGATAGGGGGCGCCGGCTATGGCTACACCTTC.

J is TRBJ1-1 and V is TRBV6-1; unclear D gene. CDR3 length: 13 amino acids. V was cut by 6 bases and J by 1 base, with 9 bases left in between. Germline CDR1 MNHNS, CDR2 SASEGT. The CDR3 region has the DNA TGTGCCAGCAGCCCCCTAGGGAACACTGAAGCTTTCTTT. Protein product: CASSPLGNTEAFF.

This clone came up a few times. V usage is TRBV7-2 and J usage is TRBJ2-7; TRBD2 matches 10 bases. The length of the CDR3 is 14 residues. From germline, CDR1 is SGHTA and CDR2 FQGNSA. Unmatched junction bases numbered 6, after V lost 3 bases and J lost 7 bases. The CDR3 region has the DNA TGTGCCAGCAGCTTTTATAGCGGGGGGCTGGAGCAGTACTTC. Translation: CASSFYSGGLEQYF.

The V gene is TRBV11-2, the J gene TRBJ1-1; no reliable D call. This CDR3 contains 13 residues. Germline V gives CDR1 SGHAT, CDR2 FQNNGV. The ends were cut back, 0 bases at V and 10 bases at J, with 12 bases in the middle. The CDR3 DNA is TGTGCCAGCAGCTTAGATGGGCGGGTCGGAGCTTTCTTT. It translates to CASSLDGRVGAFF. Based on the CDR3 plus reference TRBV11-2 and TRBJ1-1, the full variable domain is EAGVAQSPRYKIIEKRQSVAFWCNPISGHATLYWYQQILGQGPKLLIQFQNNGVVDDSQLPKDRFSAERLKGVDSTLKIQPAKLEDSAVYLCASSLDGRVGAFFGQGTRLTVV.

The sample holds a few counts of this clone. V gene TRBV2 combines with J gene TRBJ2-3; 9 nucleotides match TRBD2. Germline CDR1 SNHLY, CDR2 FYNNEI. The trim removed 7 bases at V and 5 bases at J, leaving 16 bases unmatched. The CDR3 has 17 residues. The CDR3 DNA reads TGTGCCAGCAACGAGGCTGGCGGGAGGGCCTGGGGAGATACGCAGTATTTT. Its protein product is CASNEAGGRAWGDTQYF.

With regard to this clone: The same CDR3 is also encoded by other DNA sequences in this sample. The chain has TRBV5-1 and TRBJ2-1; TRBD2 matches 11 bases. Germline loops: CDR1 SGHRS, CDR2 YFSETQ. After removal of 2 bases from V and 7 bases from J, the junction contained 5 bases not matched to a gene. The CDR3 length is 15 residues. CDR3 nucleotides: TGCGCCAGCAGCTTAGGCCTAGCGGGAGGAAATGAGCAGTTCTTC. The encoded protein is CASSLGLAGGNEQFF.

V usage is TRBV18 and J usage is TRBJ2-7; weak D call: TRBD2 (6 bases). This CDR3 is built from 15 residues. The V gene lost 6 bases and the J gene lost 2 bases, with 17 bases spanning the gap. Germline lookup yields CDR1 KGHSH and CDR2 LQKENI. The DNA for the CDR3 is TGTGCCAGCTCGTTGCCCGGGACTTCTACCTACGAGCAGTACTTC. It codes for CASSLPGTSTYEQYF. The full variable domain, rest sourced from reference TRBV18 and TRBJ2-7, is NAGVMQNPRHLVRRRGQEARLRCSPMKGHSHVYWYRQLPEEGLKFMVYLQKENIIDESGMPKERFSAEFPKEGPSILRIQQVVRGDSAAYFCASSLPGTSTYEQYFGPGTRLTVT.

This chain uses TRBV11-2 with TRBJ2-2, with D uncertain. The CDR3 is 15 residues long. V lost 0 bases, J lost 6 bases, and 11 bases lay in between. Germline CDR1 is SGHAT and CDR2 is FQNNGV. CDR3 DNA sequence: TGTGCCAGCAGCTTAGAGGGTAGCTTCCCCGGGGAGCTGTTTTTT. As protein: CASSLEGSFPGELFF.

The chain couples TRBV5-1 to TRBJ2-7; TRBD1 might be the D (6 bases). CDR3 length: 15 residues. V was shortened by 2 bases and J by 1 base, with 13 bases between the two germline ends. The germline CDR1 and CDR2 sequences are SGHRS and YFSETQ. The DNA of the CDR3 is TGCGCCAGCAGCTTAGGGGACATACGGTCCTACGAGCAGTACTTC. Residues: CASSLGDIRSYEQYF.

The rearrangement links TRBV4-3 to TRBJ2-5; possible D gene TRBD1, 6 bases. This CDR3 spans 18 amino acids. Germline V gene lookup returns CDR1 LGHNA and CDR2 YSLEER. V was pared by 0 bases and J by 4 bases, with 21 bases between. This chain's CDR3 is CASSQDLRGGRKRETQYF. CDR3 nucleotide sequence: TGCGCCAGCAGCCAAGATCTAAGAGGGGGACGAAAGAGAGAGACCCAGTACTTC.

This chain links TRBV18 with TRBJ1-5; a possible D gene is TRBD1 (5 bases). The CDR3 is 16 residues long. From germline, CDR1 is KGHSH and CDR2 LQKENI. Trimming stripped 4 bases from V and 0 bases from J, with 13 bases between. CDR3 bases: TGTGCCAGCTCACGCGGGACCTTTTATAGCAATCAGCCCCAGCATTTT. Its protein is CASSRGTFYSNQPQHF. The full variable domain, with the rest looked up from reference TRBV18 and TRBJ1-5, is NAGVMQNPRHLVRRRGQEARLRCSPMKGHSHVYWYRQLPEEGLKFMVYLQKENIIDESGMPKERFSAEFPKEGPSILRIQQVVRGDSAAYFCASSRGTFYSNQPQHFGDGTRLSIL.

The V gene is TRBV4-3, the J gene TRBJ1-6; no clear D gene. Per germline, CDR1 LGHNA and CDR2 YSLEER. The length of the CDR3 is 14 residues. V was shortened by 3 bases and J by 7 bases, with 10 bases between the two germline ends. DNA for the CDR3: TGCGCCAGCAGCCAGAACCCAAGCAATTCACCCCTCCACTTT. Amino acid sequence: CASSQNPSNSPLHF.